This entry lists 20 T cell receptor beta chains sequenced from one sample in a study. TCRdb keeps only in-frame clones here, not all; method: immunoSEQ multiplex PCR. The sample carries around 54,000 clones, 80% to 95% recorded once. Sequencing input: PBMCs. Receptors were obtained from a middle-aged man with rheumatoid arthritis.

By share, this clone counts as medium-sized. The chain uses TRBV5-6 and TRBJ2-7; 8 bases map to TRBD1. The CDR3 totals 14 residues. The junction had 7 bases not matched to a gene; V was cut back by 3 bases and J by 5 bases. Germline loops: CDR1 SGHDT, CDR2 YYEEEE. Here the CDR3 reads CASSSGQGPDEQYF. In nucleotides, the CDR3 is TGTGCCAGCAGCTCTGGACAGGGCCCTGACGAGCAGTACTTC.

This sequence joins TRBV15 and TRBJ2-6; D gene uncertain. Looked up from germline, CDR1 is LNHNV and CDR2 is YYDKDF (reference sequence). The CDR3 has 15 amino acids. The V gene lost 2 bases and the J gene lost 0 bases, with 5 bases spanning the gap. The CDR3 spells CATSRPISGANVLTF. CDR3 sequence (DNA): TGTGCCACCAGCAGACCAATCTCTGGGGCCAACGTCCTGACTTTC. The full variable domain, its missing parts supplied by reference TRBV15 and TRBJ2-6, is DAMVIQNPRYQVTQFGKPVTLSCSQTLNHNVMYWYQQKSSQAPKLLFHYYDKDFNNEADTPDNFQSRRPNTSFCFLDIRSPGLGDTAMYLCATSRPISGANVLTFGAGSRLTVL.

The V and J genes are TRBV18 and TRBJ2-7; TRBD2 aligns across 10 bases. The V and J ends lost 3 bases and 6 bases, in that order; junction bases with no gene match: 2. CDR1 is KGHSH, CDR2 LQKENI, per germline. The CDR3 contains 13 residues. The CDR3: CASSPLAGVEQYF. CDR3 nucleotides: TGTGCCAGCTCACCGCTAGCGGGAGTCGAGCAGTACTTC. The full variable domain, in which reference TRBV18 and TRBJ2-7 provide the parts outside the CDR3, is NAGVMQNPRHLVRRRGQEARLRCSPMKGHSHVYWYRQLPEEGLKFMVYLQKENIIDESGMPKERFSAEFPKEGPSILRIQQVVRGDSAAYFCASSPLAGVEQYFGPGTRLTVT.

The J gene is TRBJ2-2, the V gene TRBV14; D possibly matches TRBD1 or TRBD2 (5 bases each). Germline V lookup: CDR1 SGHDN, CDR2 FVKESK. Between the trimmed V and J ends, which lost 4 bases and 3 bases, there was a span of 12 bases. CDR3 length: 15 amino acids. This CDR3 is CASSPGDRYTGELFF. In DNA, the CDR3 is TGTGCCAGCAGCCCTGGGGACCGCTACACCGGGGAGCTGTTTTTT. Using reference TRBV14 and TRBJ2-2 for the parts outside the CDR3, the full variable domain is EAGVTQFPSHSVIEKGQTVTLRCDPISGHDNLYWYRRVMGKEIKFLLHFVKESKQDESGMPNNRFLAERTGGTYSTLKVQPAELEDSGVYFCASSPGDRYTGELFFGEGSRLTVL.

This chain links TRBV4-1 with TRBJ1-2; no firm D call. This CDR3 is built from 15 residues. Germline V gene lookup returns CDR1 MGHRA and CDR2 YSYEKL. V dropped 0 bases and J dropped 5 bases, with 13 bases sitting between them. The CDR3 sequence is CASSQEGPGSYGYTF. CDR3 DNA sequence: TGCGCCAGCAGCCAAGAGGGCCCTGGGTCATATGGCTACACCTTC.

V usage is TRBV5-1 and J usage is TRBJ1-1; D unclear. CDR1 is SGHRS and CDR2 is YFSETQ in the germline V gene. This CDR3 spans 14 amino acids. Trimming took off 4 bases at V and 4 bases at J, with 14 bases between the two ends. The CDR3 DNA sequence: TGCGCCAGCAGCCTGGGTCGGAGTAGCACTGAAGCTTTCTTT. Protein sequence: CASSLGRSSTEAFF.

J is TRBJ2-7 and V is TRBV20-1; D is uncertain. Germline lookup yields CDR1 DFQATT and CDR2 SNEGSKA (reference sequence). V shed 3 bases and J shed 0 bases, with 12 bases lying between them. There are 14 residues in the CDR3. CDR3 sequence: CSASPGRASYEQYF. CDR3 sequence (DNA): TGCAGTGCTAGTCCCGGACGGGCCTCCTACGAGCAGTACTTC.

The V and J genes are TRBV2 and TRBJ1-2; TRBD1 matches 7 bases. The CDR3 is 13 residues long. The V and J ends lost 4 bases and 5 bases, in that order; junction bases with no gene match: 4. Germline values: CDR1 SNHLY, CDR2 FYNNEI. The CDR3, as DNA: TGTGCCAGCAGTGGAGACAGGGCGTATGGCTACACCTTC. Protein product: CASSGDRAYGYTF.

V and J are TRBV16 and TRBJ2-1; possibly TRBD2 for D (6 bases). This CDR3 region has 17 residues. Germline V gives CDR1 KGHSY, CDR2 FQNENV. V lost 3 bases to trimming and J lost 3 bases, with 18 bases between them. Here the CDR3 DNA reads TGTGCCAGCAGCCAGGGGCGGGGCTCGACAAACTACAATGAGCAGTTCTTC. It encodes CASSQGRGSTNYNEQFF.

This clone was seen only once. The genes are TRBV7-9 and TRBJ1-2, with D unclear. V dropped 1 base and J dropped 1 base, with 10 bases sitting between them. CDR3 length: 15 amino acids. CDR1 and CDR2 from the germline V gene are SEHNR and FQNEAQ (reference sequence). The CDR3 region is CASSLGGSGNYGYTF. Here the CDR3 DNA reads TGTGCCAGCAGCTTAGGTGGCAGCGGTAACTATGGCTACACCTTC.

J is TRBJ2-1 and V is TRBV5-4; 10 nucleotides align to TRBD2. CDR1 SGHNT and CDR2 YYREEE come from the germline V gene (reference sequence). The CDR3 loop spans 14 amino acids. The V and J ends lost 5 bases and 4 bases, in that order; junction bases with no gene match: 3. This chain's CDR3 is CASRFSGRYNEQFF. CDR3 nucleotide sequence: TGTGCCAGCAGGTTTAGCGGGAGGTACAATGAGCAGTTCTTC.

The chain carries TRBV18 and TRBJ2-3; D is uncertain. Looked up from germline, CDR1 is KGHSH and CDR2 is LQKENI. The CDR3 is 14 amino acids. V was shortened by 1 base and J by 14 bases, with 19 bases between the two germline ends. The CDR3 DNA reads TGTGCCAGCTCACCACGAGAGGATTCAACCCCTCCGTATTTT. It encodes CASSPREDSTPPYF.

The rearrangement links TRBV5-4 to TRBJ2-7; 10 nucleotides line up with TRBD2. J lost 4 bases, V lost 5 bases, and 12 bases had no gene match. The CDR3 runs to 16 residues. The germline V gene has CDR1 SGHNT and CDR2 YYREEE (reference sequence). The CDR3 DNA follows: TGTGCCAGCAGTCGCCGCGGAGGACTAGCGGCATACGAGCAGTACTTC. Its protein is CASSRRGGLAAYEQYF. Together with reference TRBV5-4 and TRBJ2-7, the CDR3 gives the full variable domain: ETGVTQSPTHLIKTRGQQVTLRCSSQSGHNTVSWYQQALGQGPQFIFQYYREEENGRGNFPPRFSGLQFPNYSSELNVNALELDDSALYLCASSRRGGLAAYEQYFGPGTRLTVT.

This chain joins TRBV6-5 and TRBJ1-1; perhaps TRBD1 as D (6 bases). The CDR3 has 15 amino acids. Germline lookup yields CDR1 MNHEY and CDR2 SVGAGI. V was shortened by 6 bases and J by 1 base, with 15 bases between the two germline ends. CDR3 sequence (DNA): TGTGCCAGCAGGCGGGACACCCTACAGAACACTGAAGCTTTCTTT. Encoded protein: CASRRDTLQNTEAFF.

This rearrangement joins TRBV5-5 to TRBJ2-1, with D maybe TRBD2 (5 bases). Germline values: CDR1 SGHKS, CDR2 YYEKEE (reference sequence). This CDR3 is 12 amino acids long. Trimming removed 1 base from V and 8 bases from J, with 7 bases in between. The CDR3 DNA follows: TGTGCCAGCAGCTTGTTGGGAGATGAGCAGTTCTTC. Translated: CASSLLGDEQFF.

The chain combines TRBV11-3 with TRBJ2-7; D gene ambiguous. Germline V gene data show CDR1 as SGHNT and CDR2 as YENEEA. V was cut by 2 bases and J by 2 bases, with 7 bases left in between. The CDR3 runs 13 residues. This CDR3 is CASSLNSAYEQYF. The CDR3 bases are TGTGCCAGCAGCTTAAACAGCGCCTACGAGCAGTACTTC.

The chain has TRBV5-1 and TRBJ2-5; possibly TRBD1 for D (5 bases). Germline loops: CDR1 SGHRS, CDR2 YFSETQ. The CDR3 totals 15 residues. Trimming took 0 bases from V and 5 from J, leaving 14 bases between them. The CDR3 coding sequence is TGCGCCAGCAGCTTGGATAGGGGCCGCTGGGAGACCCAGTACTTC. Translating gives CASSLDRGRWETQYF.

The chain combines TRBV30 with TRBJ2-7; TRBD1 is a possible D gene (6 bases). From germline, CDR1 is GTSNPN and CDR2 SVGIG (reference sequence). The V and J ends lost 8 bases and 3 bases respectively, with 14 bases between them. This CDR3 spans 12 amino acids. The CDR3 coding sequence is TGTGCCAGTACAGGGAAAGGCTACGAGCAGTACTTC. This gives the protein CASTGKGYEQYF. Full variable domain (outside the CDR3, taken from reference TRBV30 and TRBJ2-7): SQTIHQWPATLVQPVGSPLSLECTVEGTSNPNLYWYRQAAGRGLQLLFYSVGIGQISSEVPQNLSASRPQDRQFILSSKKLLLSDSGFYLCASTGKGYEQYFGPGTRLTVT.

J is TRBJ1-1 and V is TRBV5-6; perhaps TRBD1 as D (6 bases). The CDR3 has 12 amino acids. Trimming cost V 8 bases and J 4 bases, with 12 bases left between them. Germline V CDR1 and CDR2: SGHDT, YYEEEE. CDR3 amino acids: CASTRGPTEAFF. CDR3 in DNA: TGTGCCAGTACACGGGGGCCCACTGAAGCTTTCTTT. Looking up the rest from reference TRBV5-6 and TRBJ1-1 gives the full variable domain: DAGVTQSPTHLIKTRGQQVTLRCSPKSGHDTVSWYQQALGQGPQFIFQYYEEEERQRGNFPDRFSGHQFPNYSSELNVNALLLGDSALYLCASTRGPTEAFFGQGTRLTVV.

The V gene is TRBV24-1, the J gene TRBJ2-2; TRBD1 matches 7 bases. The J segment lost 5 bases and the V segment lost 7 bases, leaving 6 bases of the junction unmatched. The CDR3 sequence is 14 residues long. CDR1 is KGHDR, CDR2 SFDVKD, per germline. Here the CDR3 DNA reads TGTGCCACCAGAAAAACAGGGGTGACCGGGGAGCTGTTTTTT. Encoded protein: CATRKTGVTGELFF.